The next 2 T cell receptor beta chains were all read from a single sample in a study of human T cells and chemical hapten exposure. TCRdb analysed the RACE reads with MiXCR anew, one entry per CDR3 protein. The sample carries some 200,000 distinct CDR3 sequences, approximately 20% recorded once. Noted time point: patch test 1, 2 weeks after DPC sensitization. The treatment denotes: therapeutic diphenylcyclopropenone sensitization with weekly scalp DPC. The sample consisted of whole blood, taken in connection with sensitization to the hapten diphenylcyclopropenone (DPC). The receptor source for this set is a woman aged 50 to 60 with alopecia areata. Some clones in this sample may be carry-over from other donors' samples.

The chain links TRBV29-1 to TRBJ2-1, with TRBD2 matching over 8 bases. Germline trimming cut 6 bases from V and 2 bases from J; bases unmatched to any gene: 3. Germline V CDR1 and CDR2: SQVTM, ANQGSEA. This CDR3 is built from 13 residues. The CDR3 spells CSVDSGTYNEQFF. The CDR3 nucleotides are TGCAGCGTCGATAGCGGGACCTACAATGAGCAGTTCTTC.

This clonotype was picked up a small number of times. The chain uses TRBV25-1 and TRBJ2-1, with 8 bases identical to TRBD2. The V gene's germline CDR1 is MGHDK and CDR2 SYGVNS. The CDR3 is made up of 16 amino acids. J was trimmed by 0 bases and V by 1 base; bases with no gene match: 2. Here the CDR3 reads CASSEWSGSSYNEQFF. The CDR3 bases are TGTGCCAGCAGTGAATGGAGCGGGAGCTCCTACAATGAGCAGTTCTTC.